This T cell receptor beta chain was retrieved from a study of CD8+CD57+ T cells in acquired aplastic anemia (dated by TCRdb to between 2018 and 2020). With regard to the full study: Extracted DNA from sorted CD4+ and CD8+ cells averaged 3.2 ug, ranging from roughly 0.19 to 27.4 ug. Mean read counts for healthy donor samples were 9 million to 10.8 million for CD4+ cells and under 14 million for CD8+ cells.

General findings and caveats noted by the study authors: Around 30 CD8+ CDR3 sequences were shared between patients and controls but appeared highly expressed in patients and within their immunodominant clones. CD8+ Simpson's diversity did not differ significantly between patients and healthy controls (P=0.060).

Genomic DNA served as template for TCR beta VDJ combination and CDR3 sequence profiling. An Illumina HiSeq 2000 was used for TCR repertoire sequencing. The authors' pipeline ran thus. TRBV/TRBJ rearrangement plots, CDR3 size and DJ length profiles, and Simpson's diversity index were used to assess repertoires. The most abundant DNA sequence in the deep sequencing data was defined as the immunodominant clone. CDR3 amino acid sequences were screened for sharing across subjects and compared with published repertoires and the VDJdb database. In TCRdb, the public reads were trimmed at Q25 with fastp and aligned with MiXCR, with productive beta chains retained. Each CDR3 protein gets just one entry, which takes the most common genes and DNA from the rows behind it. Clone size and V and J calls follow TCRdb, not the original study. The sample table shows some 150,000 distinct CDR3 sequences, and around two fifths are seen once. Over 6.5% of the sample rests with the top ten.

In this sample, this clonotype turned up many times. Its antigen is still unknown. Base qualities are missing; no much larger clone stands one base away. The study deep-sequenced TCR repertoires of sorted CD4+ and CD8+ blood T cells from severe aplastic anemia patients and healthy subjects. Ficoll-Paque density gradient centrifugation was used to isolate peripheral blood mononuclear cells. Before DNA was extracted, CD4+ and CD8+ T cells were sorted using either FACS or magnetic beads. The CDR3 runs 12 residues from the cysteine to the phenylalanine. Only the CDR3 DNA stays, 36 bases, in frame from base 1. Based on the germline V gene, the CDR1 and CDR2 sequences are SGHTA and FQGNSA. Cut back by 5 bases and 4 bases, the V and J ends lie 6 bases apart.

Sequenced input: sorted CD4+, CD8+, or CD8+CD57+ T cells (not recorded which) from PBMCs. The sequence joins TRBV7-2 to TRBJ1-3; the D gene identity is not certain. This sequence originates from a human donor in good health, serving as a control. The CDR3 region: CASSPQGNTIYF. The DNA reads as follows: TGTGCCAGCAGCCCCCAAGGAAACACCATATATTTT.